The entry that follows covers one TCR beta chain sequence. Its cognate antigen is unknown. The V end was cut by 6 bases, the J end by 0 bases, with 12 bases between. The CDR3 has 15 amino acids. Germline lookup yields CDR1 MNHEY and CDR2 SVGAGI. The sample is drawn from a study of glioma-infiltrating T cells. Broader study findings: Non-neoplastic patients had below-expected tissue-blood divergence, while all gliomas exceeded expectation.

Using RNA template, CDR3s of TCR alpha and beta were amplified with iRepertoire arm-PCR. Tissue mRNA or PBMC total RNA, roughly 100-400 ng, went into one-step reverse transcription and amplification. TCRdb reprocessed the multiplex PCR reads via MiXCR and lists one record per CDR3 protein. The sample records some 18,000 distinct CDR3 sequences, 55% to 70% being singletons. The rearrangement links TRBV6-5 to TRBJ2-1; D possibly corresponds to TRBD2 (5 bases). The clonotype originates from a human donor with low-grade glioma or glioblastoma, undergoing nonglioma brain surgery, or in good health (not recorded which). The sequenced sample consisted of glioma tissue, nonneoplastic brain tissue, or PBMCs (not recorded which). This CDR3 reads CASSPGGSSYNEQFF. The CDR3 coding sequence is TGTGCCAGCAGCCCCGGAGGCAGCTCCTACAATGAGCAGTTCTTC.